The rows below give T cell receptor beta chains drawn from one sample of a study of Ad26.COV2.S vaccination and SARS-CoV-2 variants. Data came from immunoSEQ multiplex PCR; TCRdb stores just in-frame clones and leaves some out. This sample has around 380,000 clones, with 70% to 90% found just once. Material: peripheral blood, obtained in a trial of Ad26.COV2.S vaccine versus placebo. These receptors were taken from a person between 18 and 65 years old who received the Ad26.COV2.S COVID-19 vaccine or a placebo. The CDR3 runs from the conserved cysteine through the conserved F or W. The order of the fields is D gene, V gene, clone size, J gene, CDR3 protein, CDR3 DNA. The D gene is left open where the match is weak. Some rows have no size entry. The others give once, few or many, or a class for an expanded clone.

d_gene: TRBD1; v_gene: TRBV5-1; abundance: -; j_gene: TRBJ1-1; CDR3aa: CASSKRTGDTEAFF; CDR3nt: TGCGCCAGCAGCAAAAGGACAGGGGACACTGAAGCTTTCTTT
d_gene: -; v_gene: TRBV18; abundance: -; j_gene: TRBJ1-5; CDR3aa: CASSVAGDVSILNQPQHF; CDR3nt: TGTGCCAGCTCAGTGGCGGGGGATGTCTCTATTCTCAATCAGCCCCAGCATTTT
d_gene: -; v_gene: TRBV6-5; abundance: -; j_gene: TRBJ1-2; CDR3aa: CASSQTGNYGYTF; CDR3nt: TGTGCCAGCAGCCAGACAGGAAACTATGGCTACACCTTC
d_gene: TRBD1; v_gene: TRBV27; abundance: -; j_gene: TRBJ2-7; CDR3aa: CASSLGPGTGGREQYF; CDR3nt: TGTGCCAGCAGTTTAGGACCCGGGACAGGGGGAAGGGAGCAGTACTTC
d_gene: -; v_gene: TRBV18; abundance: -; j_gene: TRBJ1-3; CDR3aa: CASSPPGTTGNTIYF; CDR3nt: TGTGCCAGCTCACCCCCCGGGACAACTGGAAACACCATATATTTT
d_gene: TRBD1; v_gene: TRBV5-4; abundance: -; j_gene: TRBJ1-1; CDR3aa: CASSASRDRPNTEAFF; CDR3nt: TGTGCCAGCAGCGCGTCCCGGGACAGGCCGAACACTGAAGCTTTCTTT
d_gene: -; v_gene: TRBV3-1/TRBV3-2; abundance: -; j_gene: TRBJ1-2; CDR3aa: CASSQADRYGYTF; CDR3nt: TGTGCCAGCAGCCAGGCGGACAGATATGGCTACACCTTC
d_gene: -; v_gene: TRBV19; abundance: -; j_gene: TRBJ1-2; CDR3aa: CASTTSSGYHGYTF; CDR3nt: TGTGCCAGTACCACCTCGTCCGGGTATCATGGCTACACCTTC
d_gene: -; v_gene: TRBV5-8; abundance: -; j_gene: TRBJ2-7; CDR3aa: CASSSGTDSYEQYF; CDR3nt: TGTGCCAGCAGCTCCGGGACGGATTCCTACGAGCAGTACTTC
d_gene: -; v_gene: TRBV15; abundance: once; j_gene: TRBJ1-2; CDR3aa: CATSRGQGLSNYGYTF; CDR3nt: TGTGCCACCAGCAGAGGGCAGGGGCTGTCTAACTATGGCTACACCTTC
d_gene: TRBD2; v_gene: TRBV6-5; abundance: -; j_gene: TRBJ2-7; CDR3aa: CASWGRGSDYEQYF; CDR3nt: TGTGCCAGTTGGGGGAGGGGAAGTGACTACGAGCAGTACTTC
d_gene: -; v_gene: TRBV3-1/TRBV3-2; abundance: -; j_gene: TRBJ1-6; CDR3aa: CASSQELQGSSPLHF; CDR3nt: TGTGCCAGCAGCCAAGAACTGCAGGGGAGCTCACCCCTCCACTTT
d_gene: TRBD1; v_gene: TRBV6-5; abundance: -; j_gene: TRBJ1-2; CDR3aa: CASSYSTGGNYGYTF; CDR3nt: TGTGCCAGCAGTTACTCGACAGGGGGAAACTATGGCTACACCTTC
d_gene: TRBD2; v_gene: TRBV7-9; abundance: -; j_gene: TRBJ2-3; CDR3aa: CASSATSGGITDTQYF; CDR3nt: TGTGCCAGCAGCGCAACTAGCGGGGGGATCACAGATACGCAGTATTTT
d_gene: -; v_gene: TRBV3-1/TRBV3-2; abundance: -; j_gene: TRBJ2-2; CDR3aa: CASSLNRLNTGELFF; CDR3nt: TGTGCCAGCAGCCTAAACCGACTGAACACCGGGGAGCTGTTTTTT
d_gene: -; v_gene: TRBV4-1; abundance: -; j_gene: TRBJ2-7; CDR3aa: CASSQFGGLEQYF; CDR3nt: TGCGCCAGCAGCCAGTTCGGGGGGCTCGAGCAGTACTTC
d_gene: -; v_gene: TRBV15; abundance: -; j_gene: TRBJ1-5; CDR3aa: CATSRDNSNQPQHF; CDR3nt: TGTGCCACCAGCAGAGACAATAGCAATCAGCCCCAGCATTTT
d_gene: -; v_gene: TRBV11-2; abundance: once; j_gene: TRBJ1-1; CDR3aa: CASSLVKVQAFF; CDR3nt: TGTGCCAGCAGCTTGGTGAAGGTTCAAGCTTTCTTT
d_gene: -; v_gene: TRBV19; abundance: -; j_gene: TRBJ2-5; CDR3aa: CASSMNGGETQYF; CDR3nt: TGTGCCAGTAGTATGAATGGGGGGGAGACCCAGTACTTC
d_gene: -; v_gene: TRBV5-1; abundance: -; j_gene: TRBJ1-1; CDR3aa: CASSWASGITEAFF; CDR3nt: TGCGCCAGCAGCTGGGCGTCAGGGATCACTGAAGCTTTCTTT
d_gene: TRBD1; v_gene: TRBV5-4; abundance: -; j_gene: TRBJ2-7; CDR3aa: CASSRDRSSYEQYF; CDR3nt: TGTGCCAGCAGCAGGGACAGAAGCTCCTACGAGCAGTACTTC
d_gene: TRBD1; v_gene: TRBV2; abundance: once; j_gene: TRBJ1-6; CDR3aa: CASSDGQGSPLHF; CDR3nt: TGTGCCAGCAGTGATGGACAGGGTTCACCCCTCCACTTT
d_gene: -; v_gene: TRBV6-5; abundance: -; j_gene: TRBJ2-1; CDR3aa: CASRRAGDGNEQFF; CDR3nt: TGTGCCAGCAGACGGGCAGGGGATGGCAATGAGCAGTTCTTC
d_gene: TRBD1; v_gene: TRBV6-2/TRBV6-3; abundance: -; j_gene: TRBJ1-5; CDR3aa: CASSYHRGDQPQHF; CDR3nt: TGTGCCAGCAGTTATCACAGGGGGGATCAGCCCCAGCATTTT
d_gene: -; v_gene: TRBV27; abundance: -; j_gene: TRBJ1-6; CDR3aa: CASRSGGYNSPLHF; CDR3nt: TGTGCCAGCAGATCGGGAGGGTATAATTCACCCCTCCACTTT
d_gene: -; v_gene: TRBV24-1; abundance: -; j_gene: TRBJ2-1; CDR3aa: CATSDANPSSYNEQFF; CDR3nt: TGTGCCACCAGTGATGCAAACCCTAGCTCCTACAATGAGCAGTTCTTC
d_gene: -; v_gene: TRBV4-2; abundance: -; j_gene: TRBJ1-2; CDR3aa: CASSQWEYGYTF; CDR3nt: TGTGCCAGCAGCCAATGGGAATATGGCTACACCTTC
d_gene: -; v_gene: TRBV7-6; abundance: -; j_gene: TRBJ2-7; CDR3aa: CASSRSPGDEQYF; CDR3nt: TGTGCCAGCAGTAGGTCTCCGGGCGACGAGCAGTACTTC
d_gene: -; v_gene: TRBV6-6; abundance: once; j_gene: TRBJ1-6; CDR3aa: CASSPRWDNQYNSPLHF; CDR3nt: TGTGCCAGCAGTCCCCGTTGGGACAACCAGTATAATTCACCCCTCCACTTT
d_gene: -; v_gene: TRBV19; abundance: -; j_gene: TRBJ1-5; CDR3aa: CASSENREWHKYSNQPQHF; CDR3nt: TGTGCCAGTAGTGAAAACAGGGAATGGCATAAGTATAGCAATCAGCCCCAGCATTTT
d_gene: -; v_gene: TRBV6-5; abundance: -; j_gene: TRBJ1-1; CDR3aa: CASSPQGTHTEAFF; CDR3nt: TGTGCCAGCAGTCCCCAGGGAACGCACACTGAAGCTTTCTTT
d_gene: TRBD1; v_gene: TRBV20-1; abundance: -; j_gene: TRBJ1-5; CDR3aa: CSASFLLGQGGYSNQPQHF; CDR3nt: TGCAGTGCTAGTTTTTTGTTAGGGCAGGGGGGGTATAGCAATCAGCCCCAGCATTTT
d_gene: -; v_gene: TRBV6-2/TRBV6-3; abundance: -; j_gene: TRBJ1-2; CDR3aa: CASSYLRDGPPGRRRGYTF; CDR3nt: TGTGCCAGCAGTTACCTCAGGGACGGGCCCCCGGGCCGACGACGGGGCTACACCTTC
d_gene: -; v_gene: TRBV6-5; abundance: -; j_gene: TRBJ2-6; CDR3aa: CASSITGSGANVLTF; CDR3nt: TGTGCCAGCAGCATCACAGGGTCCGGGGCCAACGTCCTGACTTTC
d_gene: -; v_gene: TRBV10-3; abundance: -; j_gene: TRBJ2-2; CDR3aa: CAIKGGANTGELFF; CDR3nt: TGTGCCATCAAGGGGGGGGCCAACACCGGGGAGCTGTTTTTT
d_gene: -; v_gene: TRBV5-1; abundance: -; j_gene: TRBJ2-6; CDR3aa: CASSYRAPRSGANVLTF; CDR3nt: TGCGCCAGCAGCTACAGGGCCCCACGGTCTGGGGCCAACGTCCTGACTTTC
d_gene: -; v_gene: TRBV6-5; abundance: -; j_gene: TRBJ1-2; CDR3aa: CASRAPGYYGYTF; CDR3nt: TGTGCCAGCAGGGCTCCTGGGTACTATGGCTACACCTTC
d_gene: -; v_gene: TRBV6-5; abundance: -; j_gene: TRBJ1-2; CDR3aa: CASTSRVDSHGYTF; CDR3nt: TGTGCCAGCACCTCCCGGGTAGACAGTCATGGCTACACCTTC
d_gene: -; v_gene: TRBV30; abundance: -; j_gene: TRBJ1-1; CDR3aa: CAWSVFGGTEAFF; CDR3nt: TGTGCCTGGAGTGTGTTTGGGGGCACTGAAGCTTTCTTT
d_gene: TRBD1; v_gene: TRBV4-1; abundance: -; j_gene: TRBJ2-3; CDR3aa: CASSHPSRQGMADTQYF; CDR3nt: TGCGCCAGCAGCCACCCTTCTCGACAGGGGATGGCAGATACGCAGTATTTT
d_gene: -; v_gene: TRBV2; abundance: -; j_gene: TRBJ1-4; CDR3aa: CAIKGANEKLFF; CDR3nt: TGTGCCATAAAGGGAGCTAATGAAAAACTGTTTTTT
d_gene: TRBD1; v_gene: TRBV7-9; abundance: -; j_gene: TRBJ2-1; CDR3aa: CASSPDRVQFF; CDR3nt: TGTGCCAGCAGCCCAGACAGGGTGCAGTTCTTC
d_gene: -; v_gene: TRBV3-1/TRBV3-2; abundance: -; j_gene: TRBJ2-7; CDR3aa: CASSQSLEQYF; CDR3nt: TGTGCCAGCAGCCAATCGCTCGAGCAGTACTTC
d_gene: TRBD1; v_gene: TRBV4-1; abundance: -; j_gene: TRBJ1-4; CDR3aa: CASSQARGGQGREKLFF; CDR3nt: TGCGCCAGCAGCCAAGCAAGAGGGGGACAGGGACGAGAAAAACTGTTTTTT
d_gene: -; v_gene: TRBV4-2; abundance: -; j_gene: TRBJ1-2; CDR3aa: CASSQDLRTDAYGYTF; CDR3nt: TGTGCCAGCAGCCAAGATCTGCGGACAGATGCCTATGGCTACACCTTC